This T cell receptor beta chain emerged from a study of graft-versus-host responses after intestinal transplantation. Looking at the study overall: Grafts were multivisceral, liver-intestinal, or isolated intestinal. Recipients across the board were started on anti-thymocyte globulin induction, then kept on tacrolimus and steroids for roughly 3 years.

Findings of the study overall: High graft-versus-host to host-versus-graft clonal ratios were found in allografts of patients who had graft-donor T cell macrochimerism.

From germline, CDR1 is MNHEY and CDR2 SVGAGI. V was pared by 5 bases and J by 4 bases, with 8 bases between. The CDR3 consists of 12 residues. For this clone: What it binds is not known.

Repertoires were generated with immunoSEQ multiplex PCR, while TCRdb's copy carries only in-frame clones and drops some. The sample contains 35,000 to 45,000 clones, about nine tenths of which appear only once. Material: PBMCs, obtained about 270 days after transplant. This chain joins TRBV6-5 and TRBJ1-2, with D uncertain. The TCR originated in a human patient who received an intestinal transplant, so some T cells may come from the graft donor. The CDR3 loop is CASSVSSYGYTF. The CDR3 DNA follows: TGTGCCAGCAGTGTTAGTTCCTATGGCTACACCTTC.